The present TCR beta chain was sequenced within a study of blood T cell repertoires in COVID-19. Study at large: Sites in the United States, Italy and Spain provided acute and convalescent COVID-19 samples.

The CDR3 is 13 residues long. The V gene's germline CDR1 is MNHNY and CDR2 SVGAGI (reference sequence). The V and J ends lost 7 bases and 10 bases, in that order; junction bases with no gene match: 9. In the authors' methods: Amplification of reference gene primers was used by the study to estimate nucleated cell counts. Data came from immunoSEQ multiplex PCR; TCRdb stores just in-frame clones and leaves some out. Clone size and V and J calls were adopted from that table, with D and trimming inferred from the DNA. The sample contains 20,000 to 30,000 clones, 80% to 85% of which appear only once. The sequenced sample was peripheral blood. The chain recombines TRBV6-6 with TRBJ2-1; 8 bases align to TRBD2. The clonotype originates from a man aged 65 to 79 with acute or convalescent COVID-19. CDR3 coding DNA: TGTGCCAGCAAAACGGGAGGGGAAAGCGAGCAGTTCTTC. Translated, it gives CASKTGGESEQFF.